Shown below are 10 T cell receptor beta chains from a single sample sequenced in a study of T cell repertoires in aging, cancer and after chemotherapy. Amplification of TCR beta used genomic DNA extracted from peripheral blood. TRB rearrangements spanning V, D and J were amplified using mixed TRB-A/B primers. Via MiXCR, TCRdb re-called the multiplex PCR reads, giving one row per CDR3 protein. The profile shows around 6,000 distinct CDR3 sequences, under 35% of them singletons. Source material: blood. The source of these receptors is a human donor with a blood cancer.

The V and J genes are TRBV5-4 and TRBJ1-4; D call uncertain. Trimming stripped 1 base from V and 5 bases from J, with 6 bases between. Germline CDR1 and CDR2: SGHNT and YYREEE (reference sequence). CDR3 length: 13 amino acids. CDR3 region: CASSLSGNEKLFF. DNA of the CDR3: TGTGCCAGCAGCTTGAGTGGAAATGAAAAACTGTTTTTT.

This clonotype appeared a single time. V and J are TRBV20-1 and TRBJ2-7; no clear D. The length of the CDR3 is 13 residues. The V gene's germline CDR1 is DFQATT and CDR2 SNEGSKA (reference sequence). V shed 6 bases and J shed 4 bases, with 16 bases lying between them. This CDR3 is CSAHEENQYEQYF. As DNA, the CDR3 is TGCAGTGCCCACGAGGAAAACCAGTACGAGCAGTACTTC.

The V call is TRBV18, the J call TRBJ2-5; TRBD2 agrees at 11 bases. Germline values: CDR1 KGHSH, CDR2 LQKENI. Losses at the gene ends were 1 base for V and 5 bases for J; bases not matched to a gene: 9. The CDR3 extends over 17 amino acids. In nucleotides, the CDR3 is TGTGCCAGCTCACCACTTGGGACTAGCGGAGGGGGGGAGACCCAGTACTTC. Amino acid sequence: CASSPLGTSGGGETQYF.

This clonotype has just a few counts. The chain uses TRBV6-2 or TRBV6-3 and TRBJ1-2, with D perhaps TRBD1 (5 bases). V was clipped by 6 bases and J by 8 bases, with 13 bases between them. The germline V gene has CDR1 MNHEY and CDR2 SVGEGT. The CDR3 is 12 amino acids. The CDR3 is CASSYPGNGYTF. For the CDR3, the DNA is TGTGCCAGCAGCTACCCAGGGAACGGCTACACCTTC.

V usage is TRBV20-1 and J usage is TRBJ2-7; TRBD1 agrees at 7 bases. CDR1 DFQATT and CDR2 SNEGSKA come from the germline V gene (reference sequence). The CDR3 runs to 13 residues. The trim removed 6 bases at V and 5 bases at J, leaving 10 bases unmatched. The CDR3 region has the DNA TGCAGTGCCCACCCGACAGGGTTGGACGAGCAGTACTTC. Translated, it gives CSAHPTGLDEQYF.

This CDR3 is CAWSDHRGETQYF. DNA for the CDR3: TGTGCCTGGAGCGATCACAGGGGGGAGACCCAGTACTTC. The chain employs TRBV30 and TRBJ2-5; 8 bases agree with TRBD1. Germline V gives CDR1 GTSNPN, CDR2 SVGIG (reference sequence). CDR3 length: 13 amino acids. Unmatched junction bases numbered 5, after V lost 3 bases and J lost 5 bases.

This chain joins TRBV7-9 and TRBJ1-1; TRBD1 matches at 9 bases. J gave up 3 bases and V 5 bases, and 10 bases lay outside the gene matches. The CDR3 loop spans 16 amino acids. Germline V gives CDR1 SEHNR, CDR2 FQNEAQ (reference sequence). The CDR3 DNA follows: TGTGCCAGCAGCCCGGGACAGGGCAGGGAGTACACTGAAGCTTTCTTT. Protein: CASSPGQGREYTEAFF. Looking up the rest from reference TRBV7-9 and TRBJ1-1 gives the full variable domain: DTGVSQNPRHKITKRGQNVTFRCDPISEHNRLYWYRQTLGQGPEFLTYFQNEAQLEKSRLLSDRFSAERPKGSFSTLEIQRTEQGDSAMYLCASSPGQGREYTEAFFGQGTRLTVV.

As concerns this clonotype: The junction shows a germline mismatch at one end, possibly a read error. The chain combines TRBV6-5 with TRBJ1-4; a possible D gene is TRBD1 (6 bases). This CDR3 contains 15 residues. From germline, CDR1 is MNHEY and CDR2 SVGAGI. The CDR3 protein is CASRATDSAREKMFF. DNA for the CDR3: TGTGCCAGCAGGGCCACGGACAGCGCGAGGGAAAAAATGTTTTTT.

This clonotype was picked up a small number of times. The rearrangement joins TRBV6-1 to TRBJ1-3; D gene unclear. Trimming removed 7 bases at V and 0 bases at J, with 19 bases between. Per germline, CDR1 MNHNS and CDR2 SASEGT. The CDR3 sequence is 17 residues long. The CDR3 coding sequence is TGTGCCAGCATCCTGAGTGGGAGCGGGATCTCTGGAAACACCATATATTTT. This gives the protein CASILSGSGISGNTIYF.

The V gene is TRBV12-3 or TRBV12-4, the J gene TRBJ2-4, with a possible D match to TRBD2 (5 bases). V gave up 3 bases and J gave up 7 bases, with 22 bases separating them. There are 17 residues in the CDR3. The chain's CDR3 is CASSLRAAGRPGNIQYF. The CDR3, as DNA: TGTGCCAGCAGTTTGAGGGCTGCTGGACGACCCGGGAACATTCAGTACTTC.